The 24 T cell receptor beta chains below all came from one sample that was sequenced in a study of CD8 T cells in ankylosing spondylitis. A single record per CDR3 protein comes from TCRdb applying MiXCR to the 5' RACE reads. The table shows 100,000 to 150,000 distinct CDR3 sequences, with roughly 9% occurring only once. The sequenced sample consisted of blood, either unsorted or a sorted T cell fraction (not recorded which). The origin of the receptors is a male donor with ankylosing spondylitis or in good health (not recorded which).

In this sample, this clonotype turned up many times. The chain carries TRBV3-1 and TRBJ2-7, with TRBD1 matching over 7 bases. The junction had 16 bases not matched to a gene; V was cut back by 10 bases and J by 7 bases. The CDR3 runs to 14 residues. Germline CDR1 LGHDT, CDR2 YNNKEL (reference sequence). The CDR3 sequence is CANKRTGASKEQYF. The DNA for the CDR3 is TGTGCCAACAAGAGGACAGGTGCCTCGAAGGAGCAGTACTTC.

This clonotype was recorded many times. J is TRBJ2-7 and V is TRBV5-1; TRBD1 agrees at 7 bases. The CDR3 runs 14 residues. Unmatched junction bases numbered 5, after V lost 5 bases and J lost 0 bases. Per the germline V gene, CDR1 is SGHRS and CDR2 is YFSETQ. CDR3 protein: CASRARDSSYEQYF. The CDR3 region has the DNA TGCGCCAGCAGGGCGAGGGACAGCTCCTACGAGCAGTACTTC.

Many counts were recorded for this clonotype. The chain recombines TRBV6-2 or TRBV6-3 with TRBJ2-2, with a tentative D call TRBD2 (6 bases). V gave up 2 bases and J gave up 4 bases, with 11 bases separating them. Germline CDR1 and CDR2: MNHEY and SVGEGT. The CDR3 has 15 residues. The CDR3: CASSYMRGGTGELFF. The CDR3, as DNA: TGTGCCAGCAGTTACATGAGGGGAGGCACCGGGGAGCTGTTTTTT.

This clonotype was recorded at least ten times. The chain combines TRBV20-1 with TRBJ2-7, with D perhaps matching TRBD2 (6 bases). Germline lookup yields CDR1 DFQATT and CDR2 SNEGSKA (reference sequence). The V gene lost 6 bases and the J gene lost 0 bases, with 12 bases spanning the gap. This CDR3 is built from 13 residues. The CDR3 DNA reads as TGCAGTGCATCCGGGACTTCCTCCTACGAGCAGTACTTC. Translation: CSASGTSSYEQYF.

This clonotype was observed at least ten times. This CDR3 reads CASSQDVPDSYQETQYF. The CDR3 coding sequence is TGCGCCAGCAGCCAAGACGTACCCGACAGTTACCAAGAGACCCAGTACTTC. V and J are TRBV4-1 and TRBJ2-5; D might be TRBD1 (5 bases). Trimming removed 0 bases from V and 0 bases from J, with 14 bases in between. From germline, CDR1 is MGHRA and CDR2 YSYEKL. The CDR3 length is 17 residues.

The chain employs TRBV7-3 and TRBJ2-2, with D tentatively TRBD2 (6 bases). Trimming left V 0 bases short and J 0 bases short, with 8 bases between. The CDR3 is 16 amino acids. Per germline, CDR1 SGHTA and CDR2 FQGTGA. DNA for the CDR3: TGTGCCAGCAGCTTAACGGACTACTCGAACACCGGGGAGCTGTTTTTT. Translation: CASSLTDYSNTGELFF.

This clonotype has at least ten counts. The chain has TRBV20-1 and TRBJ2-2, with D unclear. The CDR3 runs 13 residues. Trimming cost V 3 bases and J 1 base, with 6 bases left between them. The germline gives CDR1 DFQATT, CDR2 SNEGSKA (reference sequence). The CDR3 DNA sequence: TGCAGTGCTAGTGGGCTGAACACCGGGGAGCTGTTTTTT. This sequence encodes CSASGLNTGELFF.

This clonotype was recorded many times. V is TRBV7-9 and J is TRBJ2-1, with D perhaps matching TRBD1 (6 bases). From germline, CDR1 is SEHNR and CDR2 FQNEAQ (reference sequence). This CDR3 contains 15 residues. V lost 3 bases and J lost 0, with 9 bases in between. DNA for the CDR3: TGTGCCAGCAGCTTTGAACAGGGCTCCTACAATGAGCAGTTCTTC. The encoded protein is CASSFEQGSYNEQFF. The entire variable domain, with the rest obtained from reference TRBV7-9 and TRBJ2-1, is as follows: DTGVSQNPRHKITKRGQNVTFRCDPISEHNRLYWYRQTLGQGPEFLTYFQNEAQLEKSRLLSDRFSAERPKGSFSTLEIQRTEQGDSAMYLCASSFEQGSYNEQFFGPGTRLTVL.

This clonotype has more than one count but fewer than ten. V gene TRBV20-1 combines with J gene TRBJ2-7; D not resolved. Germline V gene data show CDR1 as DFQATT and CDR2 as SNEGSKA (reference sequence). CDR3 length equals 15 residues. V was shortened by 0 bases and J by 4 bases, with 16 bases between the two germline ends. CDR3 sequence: CSARDSDGKRYEQYF. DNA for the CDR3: TGCAGTGCTAGAGATTCCGACGGAAAGCGTTACGAGCAGTACTTC.

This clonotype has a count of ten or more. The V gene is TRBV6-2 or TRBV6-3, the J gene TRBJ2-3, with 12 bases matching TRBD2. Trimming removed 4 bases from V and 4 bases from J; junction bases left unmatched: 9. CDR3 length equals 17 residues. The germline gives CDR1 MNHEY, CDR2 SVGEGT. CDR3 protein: CASSLTELAGGPDTQYF. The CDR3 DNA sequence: TGTGCCAGCAGTTTGACTGAACTAGCGGGAGGTCCAGATACGCAGTATTTT.

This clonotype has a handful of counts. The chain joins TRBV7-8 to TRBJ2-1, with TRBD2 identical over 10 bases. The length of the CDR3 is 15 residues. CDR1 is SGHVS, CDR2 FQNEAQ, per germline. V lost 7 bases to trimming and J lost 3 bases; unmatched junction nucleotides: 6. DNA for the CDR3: TGTGCCAGCACCCCGAGCGGGAGGGTCTACAATGAGCAGTTCTTC. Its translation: CASTPSGRVYNEQFF. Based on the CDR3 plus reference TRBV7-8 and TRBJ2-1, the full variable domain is GAGVSQSPRYKVAKRGQDVALRCDPISGHVSLFWYQQALGQGPEFLTYFQNEAQLDKSGLPSDRFFAERPEGSVSTLKIQRTQQEDSAVYLCASTPSGRVYNEQFFGPGTRLTVL.

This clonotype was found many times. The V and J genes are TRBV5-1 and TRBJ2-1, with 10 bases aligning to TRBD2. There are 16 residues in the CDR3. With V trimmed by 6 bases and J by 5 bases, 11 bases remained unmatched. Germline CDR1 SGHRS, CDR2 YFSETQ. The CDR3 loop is CASISGLARANNEQFF. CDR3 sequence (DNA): TGCGCCAGCATCTCGGGACTAGCGAGAGCGAACAATGAGCAGTTCTTC.

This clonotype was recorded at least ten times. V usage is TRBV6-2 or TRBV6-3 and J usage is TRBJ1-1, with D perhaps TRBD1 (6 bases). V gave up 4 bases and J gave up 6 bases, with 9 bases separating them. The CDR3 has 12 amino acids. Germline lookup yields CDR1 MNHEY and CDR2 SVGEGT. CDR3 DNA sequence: TGTGCCAGCAGTTGGGGGGGCTCTGAAGCTTTCTTT. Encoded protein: CASSWGGSEAFF.

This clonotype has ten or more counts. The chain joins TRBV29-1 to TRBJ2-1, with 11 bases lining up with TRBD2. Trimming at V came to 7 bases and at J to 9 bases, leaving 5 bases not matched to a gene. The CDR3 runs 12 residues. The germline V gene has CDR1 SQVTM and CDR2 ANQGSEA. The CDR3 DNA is TGCAGCGGGGGACTAGCGGTGGGTGAGCAGTTCTTC. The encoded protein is CSGGLAVGEQFF.

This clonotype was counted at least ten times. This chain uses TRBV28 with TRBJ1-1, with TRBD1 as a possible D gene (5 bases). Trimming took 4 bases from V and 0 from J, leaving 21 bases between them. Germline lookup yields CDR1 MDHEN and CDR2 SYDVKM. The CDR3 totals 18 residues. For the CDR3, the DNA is TGTGCCAGCAGTTACCCCCGAGGGGACCATACAATGAACACTGAAGCTTTCTTT. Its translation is CASSYPRGDHTMNTEAFF.

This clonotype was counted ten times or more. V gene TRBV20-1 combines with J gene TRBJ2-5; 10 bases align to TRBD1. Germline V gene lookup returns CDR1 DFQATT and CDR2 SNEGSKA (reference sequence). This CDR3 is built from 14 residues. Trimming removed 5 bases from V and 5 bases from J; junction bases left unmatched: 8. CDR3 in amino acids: CSAEDRGRWETQYF. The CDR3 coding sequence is TGCAGTGCTGAAGACAGGGGGCGCTGGGAGACCCAGTACTTC.

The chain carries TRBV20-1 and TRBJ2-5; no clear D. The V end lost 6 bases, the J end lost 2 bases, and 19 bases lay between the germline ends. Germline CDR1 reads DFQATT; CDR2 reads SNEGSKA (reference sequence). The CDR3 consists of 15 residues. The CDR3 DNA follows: TGCAGTGCGAATCACGACTCGCACAAACAAGAGACCCAGTACTTC. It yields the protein CSANHDSHKQETQYF.

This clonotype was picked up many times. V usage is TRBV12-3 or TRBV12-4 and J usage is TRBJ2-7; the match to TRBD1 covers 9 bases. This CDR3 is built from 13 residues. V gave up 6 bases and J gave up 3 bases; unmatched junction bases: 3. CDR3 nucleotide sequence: TGTGCCAGCAGCCGGACAGGGGACTACGAGCAGTACTTC. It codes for CASSRTGDYEQYF.

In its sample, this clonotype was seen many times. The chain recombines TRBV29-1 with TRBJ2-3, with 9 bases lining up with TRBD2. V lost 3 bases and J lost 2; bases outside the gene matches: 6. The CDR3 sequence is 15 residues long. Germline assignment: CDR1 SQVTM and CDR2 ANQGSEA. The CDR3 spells CSVEPSGDHTDTQYF. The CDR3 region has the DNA TGCAGCGTTGAGCCTAGCGGGGACCACACAGATACGCAGTATTTT.

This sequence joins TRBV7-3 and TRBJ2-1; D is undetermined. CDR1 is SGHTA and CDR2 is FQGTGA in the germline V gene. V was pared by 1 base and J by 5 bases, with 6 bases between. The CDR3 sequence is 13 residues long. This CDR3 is CASSLSLDNEQFF. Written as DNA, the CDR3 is TGTGCCAGCAGCTTAAGCCTGGACAATGAGCAGTTCTTC.

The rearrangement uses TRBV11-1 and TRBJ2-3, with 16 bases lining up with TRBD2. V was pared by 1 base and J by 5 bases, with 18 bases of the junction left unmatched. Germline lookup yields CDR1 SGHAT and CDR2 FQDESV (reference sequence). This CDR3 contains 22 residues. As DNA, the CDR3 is TGTGCCAGCAGCTTAGGGCCGTACGGGACTAGCGGGAGGGCCAAGGCCAAAGATACGCAGTATTTT. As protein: CASSLGPYGTSGRAKAKDTQYF.

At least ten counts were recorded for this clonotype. This chain's CDR3 is CASSQGGGPRNEQFF. DNA of the CDR3: TGTGCCAGCAGCCAGGGGGGAGGGCCTCGGAATGAGCAGTTCTTC. The chain recombines TRBV3-1 with TRBJ2-1; 7 nucleotides agree with TRBD2. Germline CDR1 is LGHDT and CDR2 is YNNKEL (reference sequence). The V gene end was trimmed by 3 bases and the J gene end by 7 bases; junction bases not matched to a gene: 9. The CDR3 is made up of 15 amino acids.

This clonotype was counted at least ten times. The CDR3 DNA sequence: TGTGCCAGCAGTTTGGCCCTCTCGGGATTAACCTACGAGCAGTACTTC. Its protein product is CASSLALSGLTYEQYF. This chain links TRBV28 with TRBJ2-7, with D possibly being TRBD2 (5 bases). V gave up 3 bases and J gave up 2 bases, with 17 bases separating them. Germline V gene data show CDR1 as MDHEN and CDR2 as SYDVKM. This CDR3 is built from 16 residues.

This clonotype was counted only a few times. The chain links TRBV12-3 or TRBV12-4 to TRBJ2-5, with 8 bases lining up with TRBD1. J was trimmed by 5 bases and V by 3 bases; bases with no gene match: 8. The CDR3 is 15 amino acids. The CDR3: CASSFFSGGKETQYF. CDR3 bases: TGTGCCAGCAGTTTTTTCTCAGGGGGCAAGGAGACCCAGTACTTC.